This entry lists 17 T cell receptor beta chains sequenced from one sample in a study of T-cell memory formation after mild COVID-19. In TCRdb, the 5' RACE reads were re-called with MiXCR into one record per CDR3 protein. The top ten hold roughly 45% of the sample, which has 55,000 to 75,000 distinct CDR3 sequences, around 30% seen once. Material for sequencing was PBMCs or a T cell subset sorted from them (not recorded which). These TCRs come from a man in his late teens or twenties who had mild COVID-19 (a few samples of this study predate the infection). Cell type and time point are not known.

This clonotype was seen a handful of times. The CDR3 sequence: CASSGTGDTQYF. CDR3 nucleotide sequence: TGTGCCAGCAGCGGGACAGGGGATACGCAGTATTTT. This chain links TRBV5-6 with TRBJ2-3; 9 nucleotides match TRBD1. The length of the CDR3 is 12 residues. From germline, CDR1 is SGHDT and CDR2 YYEEEE. Trimming removed 4 bases from V and 6 bases from J; junction bases left unmatched: 0.

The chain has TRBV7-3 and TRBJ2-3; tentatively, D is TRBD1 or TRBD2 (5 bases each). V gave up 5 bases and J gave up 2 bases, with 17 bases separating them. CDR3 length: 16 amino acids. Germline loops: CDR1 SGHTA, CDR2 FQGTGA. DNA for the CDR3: TGTGCCAGCAGCCTCTCTACTCAGGGAGACACAGATACGCAGTATTTT. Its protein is CASSLSTQGDTDTQYF.

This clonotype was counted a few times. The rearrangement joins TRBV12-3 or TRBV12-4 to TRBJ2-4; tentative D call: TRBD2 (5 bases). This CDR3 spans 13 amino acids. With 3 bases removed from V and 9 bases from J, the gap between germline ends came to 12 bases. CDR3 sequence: CASSLTQLGIQYF. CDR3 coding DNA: TGTGCCAGCAGTTTGACCCAACTAGGCATTCAGTACTTC.

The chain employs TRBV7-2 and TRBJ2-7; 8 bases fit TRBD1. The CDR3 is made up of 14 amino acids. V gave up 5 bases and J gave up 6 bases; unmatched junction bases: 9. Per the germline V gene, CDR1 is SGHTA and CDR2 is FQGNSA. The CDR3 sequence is CASSLGPGGVEQYF. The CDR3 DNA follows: TGTGCCAGCAGCCTAGGCCCAGGGGGCGTCGAGCAGTACTTC.

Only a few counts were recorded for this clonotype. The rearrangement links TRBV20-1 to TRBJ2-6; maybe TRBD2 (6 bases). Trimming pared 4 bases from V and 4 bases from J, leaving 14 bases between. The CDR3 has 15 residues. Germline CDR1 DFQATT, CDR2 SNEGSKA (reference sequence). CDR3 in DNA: TGCAGTGCTACGGACCCGGAGGGAGGGGCCAACGTCCTGACTTTC. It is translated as CSATDPEGGANVLTF.

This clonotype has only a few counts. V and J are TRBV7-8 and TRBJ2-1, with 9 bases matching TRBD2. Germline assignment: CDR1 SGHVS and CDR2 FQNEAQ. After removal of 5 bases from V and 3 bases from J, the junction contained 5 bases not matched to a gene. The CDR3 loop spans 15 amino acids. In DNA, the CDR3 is TGTGCCAGCAGCGTAGGACTAGCGAGCTACAATGAGCAGTTCTTC. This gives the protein CASSVGLASYNEQFF. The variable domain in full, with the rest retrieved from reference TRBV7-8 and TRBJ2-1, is GAGVSQSPRYKVAKRGQDVALRCDPISGHVSLFWYQQALGQGPEFLTYFQNEAQLDKSGLPSDRFFAERPEGSVSTLKIQRTQQEDSAVYLCASSVGLASYNEQFFGPGTRLTVL.

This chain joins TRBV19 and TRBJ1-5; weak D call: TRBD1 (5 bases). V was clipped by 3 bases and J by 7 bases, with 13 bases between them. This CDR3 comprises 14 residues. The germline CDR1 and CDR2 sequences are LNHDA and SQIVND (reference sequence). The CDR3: CASSITGGRQPQHF. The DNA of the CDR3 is TGTGCCAGTAGTATCACCGGGGGTAGGCAGCCCCAGCATTTT.

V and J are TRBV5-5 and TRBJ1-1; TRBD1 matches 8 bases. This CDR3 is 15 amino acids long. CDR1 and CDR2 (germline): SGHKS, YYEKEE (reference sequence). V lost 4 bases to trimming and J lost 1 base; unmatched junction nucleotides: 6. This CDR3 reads CASSGGQGWNTEAFF. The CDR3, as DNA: TGTGCCAGCAGCGGCGGACAGGGTTGGAACACTGAAGCTTTCTTT.

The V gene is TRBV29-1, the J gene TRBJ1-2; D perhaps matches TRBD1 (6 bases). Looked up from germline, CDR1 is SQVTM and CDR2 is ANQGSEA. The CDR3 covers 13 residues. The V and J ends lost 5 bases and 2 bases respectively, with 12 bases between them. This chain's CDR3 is CSVPGTSNYGYTF. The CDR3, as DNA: TGCAGCGTTCCCGGGACATCCAACTATGGCTACACCTTC.

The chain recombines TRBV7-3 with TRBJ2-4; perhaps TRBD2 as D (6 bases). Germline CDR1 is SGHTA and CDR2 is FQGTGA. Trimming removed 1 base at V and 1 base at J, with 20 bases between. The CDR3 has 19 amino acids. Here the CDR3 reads CASSLKRFGTREAKNIQYF. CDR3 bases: TGTGCCAGCAGCTTAAAGAGGTTTGGGACCCGGGAGGCCAAAAACATTCAGTACTTC.

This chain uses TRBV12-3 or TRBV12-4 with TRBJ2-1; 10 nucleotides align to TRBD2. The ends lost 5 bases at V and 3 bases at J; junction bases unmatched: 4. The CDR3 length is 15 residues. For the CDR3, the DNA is TGTGCCAGCAGTCCAACTAGCGGGGTCTACAATGAGCAGTTCTTC. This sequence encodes CASSPTSGVYNEQFF.

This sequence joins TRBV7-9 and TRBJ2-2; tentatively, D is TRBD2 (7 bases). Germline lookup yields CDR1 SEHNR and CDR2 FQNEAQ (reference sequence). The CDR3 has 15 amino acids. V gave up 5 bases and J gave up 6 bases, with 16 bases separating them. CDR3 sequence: CASSTAGAPSGELFF. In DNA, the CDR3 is TGTGCCAGCAGCACCGCGGGGGCCCCCTCCGGGGAGCTGTTTTTT.

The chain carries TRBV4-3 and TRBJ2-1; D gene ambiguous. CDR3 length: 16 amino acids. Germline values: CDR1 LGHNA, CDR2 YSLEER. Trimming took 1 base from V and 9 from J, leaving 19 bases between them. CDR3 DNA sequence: TGCGCCAGCAGCCAAGCTGGCCTTGCGCCGGCGGTTGAGCAGTTCTTC. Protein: CASSQAGLAPAVEQFF.

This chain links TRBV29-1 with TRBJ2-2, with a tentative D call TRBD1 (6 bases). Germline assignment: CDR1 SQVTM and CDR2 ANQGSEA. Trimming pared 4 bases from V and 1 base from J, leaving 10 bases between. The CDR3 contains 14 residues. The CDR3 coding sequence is TGCAGCGTTGTTGGGGACATGAACACCGGGGAGCTGTTTTTT. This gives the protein CSVVGDMNTGELFF.

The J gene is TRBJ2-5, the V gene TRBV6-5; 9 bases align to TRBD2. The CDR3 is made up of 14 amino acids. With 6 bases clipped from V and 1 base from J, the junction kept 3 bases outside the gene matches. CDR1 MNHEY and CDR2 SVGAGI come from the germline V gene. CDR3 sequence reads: CASSPSGVQETQYF. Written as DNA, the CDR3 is TGTGCCAGCAGCCCTAGCGGGGTCCAAGAGACCCAGTACTTC.

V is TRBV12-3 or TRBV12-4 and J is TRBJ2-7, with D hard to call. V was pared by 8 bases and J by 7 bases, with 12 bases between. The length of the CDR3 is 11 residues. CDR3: CASGSHWEQYF. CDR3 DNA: TGTGCCAGCGGCTCACATTGGGAGCAGTACTTC.

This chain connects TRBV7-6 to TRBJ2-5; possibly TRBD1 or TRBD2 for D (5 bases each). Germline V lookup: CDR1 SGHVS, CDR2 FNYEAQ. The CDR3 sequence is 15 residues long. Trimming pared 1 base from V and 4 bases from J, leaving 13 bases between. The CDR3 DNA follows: TGTGCCAGCAGCTTAGTTCAGGGACGAGGAGAGACCCAGTACTTC. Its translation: CASSLVQGRGETQYF.